This T cell receptor (beta chain) was captured by sequencing in a study of vaccination and CD4 T cells after COVID-19. Once obtained from cultured CD4+ T cells, the DNA was sequenced using the Oncomine TCR Beta short-read assay. MiXCR, run by TCRdb on the PCR reads, gives a single entry per CDR3 protein. The data contain around 8,600 distinct CDR3 sequences, about 46% of them singletons. Treatment described: roughly ten-day PBMC culture with coronavirus spike peptide pools or control peptides (ViraFEST assay). CDR3 size: 15 residues. Germline-derived CDR1 and CDR2 are SGHNT and YENEEA. Unmatched junction bases numbered 8, after V lost 5 bases and J lost 5 bases. Concerning this clonotype: Its specificity is not known.

The sequencing input was CD4+ T cells from blood, cultured in vitro. The TCR comes from a human donor who had recovered from COVID-19. The gene calls are TRBV11-3 and TRBJ2-3, with 9 bases lining up with TRBD2. CDR3 coding DNA: TGTGCCAGCAGCCCTAATGCGGGGGGGCTAGATACGCAGTATTTT. Protein sequence: CASSPNAGGLDTQYF.